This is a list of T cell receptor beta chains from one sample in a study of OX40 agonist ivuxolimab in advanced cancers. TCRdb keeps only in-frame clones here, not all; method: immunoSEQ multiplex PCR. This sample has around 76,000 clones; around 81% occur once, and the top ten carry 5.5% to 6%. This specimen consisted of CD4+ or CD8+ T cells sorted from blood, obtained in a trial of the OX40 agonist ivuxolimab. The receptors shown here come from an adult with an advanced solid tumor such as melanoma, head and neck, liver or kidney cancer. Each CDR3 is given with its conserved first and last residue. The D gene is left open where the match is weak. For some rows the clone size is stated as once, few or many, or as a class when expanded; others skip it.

cdr3_nt: TGTGCCAGCAGTTTGACAGCTAATGAGCAGTTCTTC; cdr3_aa: CASSLTANEQFF; j_call: TRBJ2-1; v_call: TRBV28; d_call: .; clone_size: .
cdr3_nt: TGTGCCAGCTCACCGTGGACTGACACAAGGAACACTGAAGCTTTCTTT; cdr3_aa: CASSPWTDTRNTEAFF; j_call: TRBJ1-1; v_call: TRBV18; d_call: .; clone_size: .
cdr3_nt: TGTGCCAGCAGCTTTAGCGGGGACTCCTACGAGCAGTACTTC; cdr3_aa: CASSFSGDSYEQYF; j_call: TRBJ2-7; v_call: TRBV11-1; d_call: TRBD2; clone_size: .
cdr3_nt: TGTGCCAGCAGCTTGTGGGGCAGAGATCAGCCCCAGCATTTT; cdr3_aa: CASSLWGRDQPQHF; j_call: TRBJ1-5; v_call: TRBV5-4; d_call: .; clone_size: .
cdr3_nt: TGTGCCAGCAGCGTAGAACTAGCGTCAAGCTCCTACAATGAGCAGTTCTTC; cdr3_aa: CASSVELASSSYNEQFF; j_call: TRBJ2-1; v_call: TRBV9; d_call: TRBD2; clone_size: .
cdr3_nt: TGTGCCAGCAGCCTACTTGTAGCCAAAAACATTCAGTACTTC; cdr3_aa: CASSLLVAKNIQYF; j_call: TRBJ2-4; v_call: TRBV7-9; d_call: .; clone_size: .
cdr3_nt: TGTGCCAGTCGCGGCAGGGAATTAGGGATCAATGAAAAACTGTTTTTT; cdr3_aa: CASRGRELGINEKLFF; j_call: TRBJ1-4; v_call: TRBV19; d_call: .; clone_size: .
cdr3_nt: TGTGCCAGCAGTTTTGTACTAGCGGACTCCTACGAGCAGTACTTC; cdr3_aa: CASSFVLADSYEQYF; j_call: TRBJ2-7; v_call: TRBV28; d_call: TRBD2; clone_size: .
cdr3_nt: TGTGCCTGGAGTGTTTCCGGGGGGCCTGCAGAGACCCAGTACTTC; cdr3_aa: CAWSVSGGPAETQYF; j_call: TRBJ2-5; v_call: TRBV30; d_call: .; clone_size: .
cdr3_nt: TGCGCCAGCAGTCCAGGAGGGGGCGGTGGAAACACCATATATTTT; cdr3_aa: CASSPGGGGGNTIYF; j_call: TRBJ1-3; v_call: TRBV23-1; d_call: TRBD1; clone_size: .
cdr3_nt: TGTGCCAGCAGTTACGAAGGGGGCAAAAATTCACCCCTCCACTTT; cdr3_aa: CASSYEGGKNSPLHF; j_call: TRBJ1-6; v_call: TRBV6-5; d_call: TRBD1; clone_size: .
cdr3_nt: TGTGCCAGCAGCCAAAGACAGGGGTCTGGGCAGTTCTTC; cdr3_aa: CASSQRQGSGQFF; j_call: TRBJ2-1; v_call: TRBV7-2; d_call: TRBD1; clone_size: .
cdr3_nt: TGTGCCAGCTCACTACCTGGGACAGATACGCAGTATTTT; cdr3_aa: CASSLPGTDTQYF; j_call: TRBJ2-3; v_call: TRBV18; d_call: .; clone_size: .
cdr3_nt: TGTGCCAGCATCCTCGGGGGGGGAAGCAATCAGCCCCAGCATTTT; cdr3_aa: CASILGGGSNQPQHF; j_call: TRBJ1-5; v_call: TRBV6-1; d_call: .; clone_size: .
cdr3_nt: TGTGCCAGCAGCCCTACCCCATCTAGCACAGATACGCAGTATTTT; cdr3_aa: CASSPTPSSTDTQYF; j_call: TRBJ2-3; v_call: TRBV7-2; d_call: .; clone_size: .
cdr3_nt: TGTGCCAGCGGGGGGCTGACAGGGAACACTGAAGCTTTCTTT; cdr3_aa: CASGGLTGNTEAFF; j_call: TRBJ1-1; v_call: TRBV2; d_call: .; clone_size: .
cdr3_nt: TGTGCCAGCAGTTTATTTACGTATCAGCCCCAGCATTTT; cdr3_aa: CASSLFTYQPQHF; j_call: TRBJ1-5; v_call: TRBV28; d_call: .; clone_size: .
cdr3_nt: TGTGCCAGTAGTATTCTCCGACAGGGATCCTACGAGCAGTACTTC; cdr3_aa: CASSILRQGSYEQYF; j_call: TRBJ2-7; v_call: TRBV19; d_call: TRBD1; clone_size: .
cdr3_nt: TGTGCCAGCAGTCTTCCGGGACAGGGGGTGGGCGATGAGCAGTTCTTC; cdr3_aa: CASSLPGQGVGDEQFF; j_call: TRBJ2-1; v_call: TRBV28; d_call: TRBD1; clone_size: few
cdr3_nt: TGTGCCAGCAGCTTAGCGGGGGCAGGGGGGGTTCGGAACACTGAAGCTTTCTTT; cdr3_aa: CASSLAGAGGVRNTEAFF; j_call: TRBJ1-1; v_call: TRBV7-6; d_call: TRBD1; clone_size: .
cdr3_nt: TGTGCCAGCAGCCAAGAAGAGGGGGCCGCCACAGATACGCAGTATTTT; cdr3_aa: CASSQEEGAATDTQYF; j_call: TRBJ2-3; v_call: TRBV4-2; d_call: TRBD1; clone_size: .
cdr3_nt: TGTGCCAGCAGCCGCAACCCGGACAGGGGACGAGCCTTCTACGAGCAGTACTTC; cdr3_aa: CASSRNPDRGRAFYEQYF; j_call: TRBJ2-7; v_call: TRBV5-4; d_call: TRBD1; clone_size: .
cdr3_nt: TGTGCCAGCAGCTTAGTGAGGGGGCCAACCAATGAGCAGTTCTTC; cdr3_aa: CASSLVRGPTNEQFF; j_call: TRBJ2-1; v_call: TRBV11-2; d_call: TRBD1; clone_size: .
cdr3_nt: TGTGCCAGCTCACCGTGGGTCGCAGGGGGACAGACCCAGTACTTC; cdr3_aa: CASSPWVAGGQTQYF; j_call: TRBJ2-5; v_call: TRBV18; d_call: TRBD1; clone_size: .
cdr3_nt: TGTGCCAGCAGTTTAGCGCGGGGCGCATCCAACTATGGCTACACCTTC; cdr3_aa: CASSLARGASNYGYTF; j_call: TRBJ1-2; v_call: TRBV28; d_call: .; clone_size: .
cdr3_nt: TGTGCCAGCAGCTGGAGGAACGAGCAGTACTTC; cdr3_aa: CASSWRNEQYF; j_call: TRBJ2-7; v_call: TRBV7-2; d_call: .; clone_size: .
cdr3_nt: TGTGCCAGCAGCCAAGAGTCTAGCGGGAGGCCGGGCTTCCAGCAGTACTTC; cdr3_aa: CASSQESSGRPGFQQYF; j_call: TRBJ2-7; v_call: TRBV4-2; d_call: TRBD2; clone_size: .
cdr3_nt: TGTGCCTGGCGTCCACTAGCGAGGCAAGAGACCCAGTACTTC; cdr3_aa: CAWRPLARQETQYF; j_call: TRBJ2-5; v_call: TRBV30; d_call: TRBD2; clone_size: .
cdr3_nt: TGTGCCAGTAGTATCCAAAACATTCAGTACTTC; cdr3_aa: CASSIQNIQYF; j_call: TRBJ2-4; v_call: TRBV19; d_call: .; clone_size: .
cdr3_nt: TGTGCCAGCAGCTCGTCGGGGGCTAAGAATGAAAAACTGTTTTTT; cdr3_aa: CASSSSGAKNEKLFF; j_call: TRBJ1-4; v_call: TRBV7-9; d_call: .; clone_size: .
cdr3_nt: TGTGCCAGCAGCTTCCTCAGTCCCCCCAGGGGGAATGAGCAGTTCTTC; cdr3_aa: CASSFLSPPRGNEQFF; j_call: TRBJ2-1; v_call: TRBV7-2; d_call: TRBD1; clone_size: .